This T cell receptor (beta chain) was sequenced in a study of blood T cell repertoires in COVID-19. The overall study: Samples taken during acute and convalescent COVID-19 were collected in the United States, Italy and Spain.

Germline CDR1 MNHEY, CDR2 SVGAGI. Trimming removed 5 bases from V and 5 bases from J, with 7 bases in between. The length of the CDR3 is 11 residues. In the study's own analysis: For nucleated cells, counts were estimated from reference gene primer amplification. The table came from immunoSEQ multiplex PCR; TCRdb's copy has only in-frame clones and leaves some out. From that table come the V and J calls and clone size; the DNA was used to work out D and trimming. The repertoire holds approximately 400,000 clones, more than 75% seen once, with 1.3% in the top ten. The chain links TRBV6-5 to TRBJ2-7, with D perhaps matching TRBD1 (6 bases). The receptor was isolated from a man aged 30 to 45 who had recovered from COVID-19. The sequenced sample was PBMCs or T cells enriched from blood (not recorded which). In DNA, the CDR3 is TGTGCCAGCAGTCAGGGGAACGAGCAGTACTTC. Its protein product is CASSQGNEQYF.